This TCR beta chain appears in the sequencing data of a study of T cell responses to AZD1222 COVID-19 vaccine. Repertoires were generated with immunoSEQ multiplex PCR, while TCRdb's copy carries only in-frame clones and drops some. Of over 150,000 clones in the sample, over 80% were seen once. This clone was seen just once. Antigen specificity is unknown. CDR1 SGHTA and CDR2 FQGNSA come from the germline V gene. This CDR3 is built from 14 residues. The V gene lost 4 bases and the J gene lost 0 bases, with 8 bases spanning the gap. Findings and limits, study-wide: Repertoires were obtained only post-peak T cell response. With dominance at 160-218 and 743-854, vaccine-associated CD4 TCRs spanned spike.

Sequencing was performed on peripheral blood, taken 28 days after the second dose of the MenACWY control vaccine. This clonotype originated in an adult who received the MenACWY meningococcal vaccine as a control. This chain links TRBV7-2 with TRBJ2-3; no reliable D call. The CDR3 sequence is CASSSRSSTDTQYF. The CDR3, as DNA: TGTGCCAGCAGCTCCCGGTCAAGCACAGATACGCAGTATTTT.